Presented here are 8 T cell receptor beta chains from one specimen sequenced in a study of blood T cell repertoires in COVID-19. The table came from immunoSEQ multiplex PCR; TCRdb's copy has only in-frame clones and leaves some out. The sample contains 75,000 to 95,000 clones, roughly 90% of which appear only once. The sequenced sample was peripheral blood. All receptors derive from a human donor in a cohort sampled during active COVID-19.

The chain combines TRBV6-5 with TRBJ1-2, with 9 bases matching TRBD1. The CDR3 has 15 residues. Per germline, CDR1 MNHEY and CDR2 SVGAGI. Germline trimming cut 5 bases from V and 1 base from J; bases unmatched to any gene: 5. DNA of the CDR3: TGTGCCAGCAGTCGCCCGGGACAGGGTAACTATGGCTACACCTTC. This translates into CASSRPGQGNYGYTF.

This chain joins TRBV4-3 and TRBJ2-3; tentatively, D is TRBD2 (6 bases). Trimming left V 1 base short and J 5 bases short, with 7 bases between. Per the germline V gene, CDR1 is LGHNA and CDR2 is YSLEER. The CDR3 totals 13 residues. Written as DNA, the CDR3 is TGCGCCAGCAGCCAAGGGGGGGTAGATACGCAGTATTTT. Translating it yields CASSQGGVDTQYF.

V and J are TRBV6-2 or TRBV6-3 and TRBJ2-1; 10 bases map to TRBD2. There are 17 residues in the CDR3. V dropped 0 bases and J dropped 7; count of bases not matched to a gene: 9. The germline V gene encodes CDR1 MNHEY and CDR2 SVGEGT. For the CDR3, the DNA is TGTGCCAGCAGTTACTCGGGGCTAGCGGGAGTAGTGAATGAGCAGTTCTTC. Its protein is CASSYSGLAGVVNEQFF.

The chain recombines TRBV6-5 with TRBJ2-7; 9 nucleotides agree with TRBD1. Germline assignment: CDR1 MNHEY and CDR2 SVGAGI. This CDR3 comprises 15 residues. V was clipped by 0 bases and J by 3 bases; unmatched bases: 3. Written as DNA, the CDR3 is TGTGCCAGCAGTTACTCCGGGACAGGGCGCTACGAGCAGTACTTC. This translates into CASSYSGTGRYEQYF.

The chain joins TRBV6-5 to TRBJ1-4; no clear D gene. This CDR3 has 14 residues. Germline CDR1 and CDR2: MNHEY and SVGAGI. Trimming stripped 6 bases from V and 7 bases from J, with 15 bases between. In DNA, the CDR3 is TGTGCCAGCAGGAGGACGGCAGGAGGTGAAAAACTGTTTTTT. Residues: CASRRTAGGEKLFF.

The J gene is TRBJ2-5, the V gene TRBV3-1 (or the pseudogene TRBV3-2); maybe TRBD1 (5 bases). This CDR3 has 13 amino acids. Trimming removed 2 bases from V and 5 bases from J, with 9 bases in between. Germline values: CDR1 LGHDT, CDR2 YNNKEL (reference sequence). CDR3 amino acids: CASSQQGSETQYF. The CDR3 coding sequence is TGTGCCAGCAGCCAACAGGGTTCTGAGACCCAGTACTTC.

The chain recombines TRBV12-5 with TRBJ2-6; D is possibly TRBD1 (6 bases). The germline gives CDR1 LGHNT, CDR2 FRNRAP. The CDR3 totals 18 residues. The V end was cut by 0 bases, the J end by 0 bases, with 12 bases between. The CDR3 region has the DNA TGTGCTAGTGGTTTGGTACTAGGGGGAAGCTCTGGGGCCAACGTCCTGACTTTC. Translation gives CASGLVLGGSSGANVLTF.

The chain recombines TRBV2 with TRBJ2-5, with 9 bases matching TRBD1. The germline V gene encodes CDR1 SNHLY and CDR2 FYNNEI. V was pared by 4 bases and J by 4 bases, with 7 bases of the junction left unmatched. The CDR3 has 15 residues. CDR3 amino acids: CASSGWTGEGETQYF. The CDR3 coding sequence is TGTGCCAGCAGTGGCTGGACAGGGGAGGGAGAGACCCAGTACTTC.